This entry concerns a single TCR beta chain. Its target is unknown. This specimen belongs to a study of response to subunit inactivated influenza vaccine. Study outcomes and limitations: Authors suggested seasonal influenza vaccinations each recruit few new T cells.

MiXCR was run by TCRdb on the RT-PCR reads, yielding one entry per CDR3 protein. The table has about 700,000 distinct CDR3 sequences, about 14% seen once. This TCR derives from a man aged 50 or older who received an inactivated influenza vaccine. The sequences come from PBMCs from blood, collected 14 days before vaccination.

CDR3 in DNA: TGCGCCAGCAGCCAAGGGTCGCGGACAGGGGGTACCGGGGAGCTGTTTTTT. Translating gives CASSQGSRTGGTGELFF. This chain connects TRBV4-3 to TRBJ2-2; 10 bases agree with TRBD1. Trimming removed 1 base from V and 5 bases from J; junction bases left unmatched: 7. CDR1 and CDR2 from the germline V gene are LGHNA and YSLEER. This CDR3 is 17 amino acids long.